This entry lists 24 T cell receptor beta chains sequenced from one sample in a study of blood T cells in healthy people across ages. Combining a sample-barcoded 5' primer with a J-beta primer mix, a second PCR ran for roughly 6 to 11 cycles. One entry per CDR3 protein, called by TCRdb with MiXCR from the 5' RACE reads. The table includes more than 900,000 distinct CDR3 sequences, 29% detected once. The same sample was also used in a study of T cells of mothers and their children.

The specimen sequenced was blood. Receptors originate from a woman aged 40 to 55 in good health.

The rearrangement joins TRBV5-6 to TRBJ2-7; D possibly uses TRBD1 or TRBD2 (5 bases each). V lost 2 bases to trimming and J lost 10 bases, with 16 bases between them. This CDR3 contains 13 residues. Germline lookup yields CDR1 SGHDT and CDR2 YYEEEE. The CDR3 nucleotides are TGTGCCAGCAGCTTATCCGGGGCCCCGTCCCAGTACTTC. Its translation: CASSLSGAPSQYF.

The rearrangement uses TRBV12-3 or TRBV12-4 and TRBJ2-4; 8 bases map to TRBD1. Judging by the DNA end, TRBJ2-7 fits better; the J call may be wrong. The CDR3 has 14 amino acids. The CDR3 coding sequence is TGTGCCAGCAGTTTACGACAGGGGTGGCACGAGCAGTACTTC. Residues: CASSLRQGWHEQYF.

The table lists this clonotype with many counts. V usage is TRBV28 and J usage is TRBJ2-7; D unclear. The CDR3 is 12 amino acids. Trimming took 6 bases from V and 3 from J, leaving 9 bases between them. Germline lookup yields CDR1 MDHEN and CDR2 SYDVKM. The CDR3 DNA follows: TGTGCCAGCAGCCCGAATATCTACGAGCAGTACTTC. As protein: CASSPNIYEQYF. Full variable domain (missing parts from reference TRBV28 and TRBJ2-7): DVKVTQSSRYLVKRTGEKVFLECVQDMDHENMFWYRQDPGLGLRLIYFSYDVKMKEKGDIPEGYSVSREKKERFSLILESASTNQTSMYLCASSPNIYEQYFGPGTRLTVT.

This chain links TRBV12-3 or TRBV12-4 with TRBJ1-2, with 9 bases matching TRBD1. V lost 4 bases to trimming and J lost 12 bases; unmatched junction nucleotides: 6. This CDR3 spans 12 amino acids. The chain's CDR3 is CASSSGTGRDTF. The CDR3 DNA reads as TGTGCCAGCAGTTCCGGGACAGGGCGCGACACCTTC.

This clonotype was seen a handful of times. This chain links TRBV14 with TRBJ1-1; D call uncertain. There are 15 residues in the CDR3. Trimming removed 0 bases from V and 7 bases from J, with 15 bases in between. Germline CDR1 and CDR2: SGHDN and FVKESK. In DNA form, the CDR3 reads TGTGCCAGCAGCCAAGACTGGGCACAGAGAGATGAAGCTTTCTTT. Its protein is CASSQDWAQRDEAFF.

This clonotype occurred a few times. V usage is TRBV2 and J usage is TRBJ1-4; no clear D gene. CDR3 size: 14 residues. The germline V gene encodes CDR1 SNHLY and CDR2 FYNNEI. Trimming removed 3 bases at V and 2 bases at J, with 7 bases between. The DNA of the CDR3 is TGTGCCAGCAGTGACAGAAGGACTAATGAAAAACTGTTTTTT. The encoded protein is CASSDRRTNEKLFF.

The DNA for the CDR3 is TGCAGTGCTAGAAGGGTAGCTTCCACAGATACGCAGTATTTT. It codes for CSARRVASTDTQYF. The V gene is TRBV20-1, the J gene TRBJ2-3; D not resolved. Deletions cut 2 bases from V and 2 bases from J, with 11 bases between. The germline CDR1 and CDR2 sequences are DFQATT and SNEGSKA (reference sequence). This CDR3 contains 14 residues.

This clonotype was detected a few times. The chain has TRBV18 and TRBJ1-4; weak D call: TRBD1 (5 bases). Germline V gene lookup returns CDR1 KGHSH and CDR2 LQKENI. V was pared by 3 bases and J by 2 bases, with 10 bases between. CDR3 size: 15 residues. The CDR3 loop is CASSPSGRTNEKLFF. The DNA of the CDR3 is TGTGCCAGCTCACCTTCGGGACGGACTAATGAAAAACTGTTTTTT.

This clonotype was detected only a few times. The rearrangement joins TRBV5-1 to TRBJ2-5; 10 nucleotides line up with TRBD2. V shed 4 bases, J shed 4 bases, and the junction held 13 bases outside the gene matches. Germline assignment: CDR1 SGHRS and CDR2 YFSETQ. The CDR3 is 17 residues long. CDR3 nucleotides: TGCGCCAGCAGCAGATCTAGCGGGGGCGGCTCGGGAGAGACCCAGTACTTC. The encoded protein is CASSRSSGGGSGETQYF. The full variable domain, in which reference TRBV5-1 and TRBJ2-5 provide the parts outside the CDR3, is KAGVTQTPRYLIKTRGQQVTLSCSPISGHRSVSWYQQTPGQGLQFLFEYFSETQRNKGNFPGRFSGRQFSNSRSEMNVSTLELGDSALYLCASSRSSGGGSGETQYFGPGTRLLVL.

This clonotype was detected ten times or more. The V call is TRBV7-3, the J call TRBJ2-1, with D possibly being TRBD2 (5 bases). The germline CDR1 and CDR2 sequences are SGHTA and FQGTGA. This CDR3 spans 13 amino acids. Trimming took 5 bases from V and 9 from J, leaving 14 bases between them. CDR3 amino acids: CASSPLLGSEQFF. CDR3 sequence (DNA): TGTGCCAGCAGCCCCCTACTAGGAAGTGAGCAGTTCTTC.

This clonotype was observed a few times. The V and J genes are TRBV7-6 and TRBJ2-3, with 15 bases identical to TRBD2. Germline lookup yields CDR1 SGHVS and CDR2 FNYEAQ. The CDR3 contains 19 residues. V shed 5 bases, J shed 1 base, and the junction held 10 bases outside the gene matches. CDR3 DNA: TGTGCCAGCAGCCGTAGGACTAGCGGGGGGGCAGCGGGCACAGATACGCAGTATTTT. Translated: CASSRRTSGGAAGTDTQYF. The full variable domain, in which reference TRBV7-6 and TRBJ2-3 provide the parts outside the CDR3, is GAGVSQSPRYKVTKRGQDVALRCDPISGHVSLYWYRQALGQGPEFLTYFNYEAQQDKSGLPNDRFSAERPEGSISTLTIQRTEQRDSAMYRCASSRRTSGGAAGTDTQYFGPGTRLTVL.

This clonotype was seen a few times. The gene calls are TRBV7-2 and TRBJ2-7; 9 bases line up with TRBD1. This CDR3 is built from 15 residues. Germline V lookup: CDR1 SGHTA, CDR2 FQGNSA. After removal of 4 bases from V and 2 bases from J, the junction contained 6 bases not matched to a gene. Written as DNA, the CDR3 is TGTGCCAGCAGCTCCCGGACAGGGGCCCCCTACGAGCAGTACTTC. It encodes CASSSRTGAPYEQYF.

This clonotype was counted many times. The gene calls are TRBV7-8 and TRBJ1-2, with 8 bases lining up with TRBD1. Germline V gene sequence: CDR1 SGHVS, CDR2 FQNEAQ. The CDR3 is 15 amino acids. J gave up 4 bases and V 6 bases, and 10 bases lay outside the gene matches. Written as DNA, the CDR3 is TGTGCCAGCAGGATGGGGACAGGTGGGACCTATGGCTACACCTTC. It translates to CASRMGTGGTYGYTF.

This clonotype was counted a few times. The chain combines TRBV5-1 with TRBJ2-2, with no clear D. CDR1 and CDR2 (germline): SGHRS, YFSETQ. Trimming took off 1 base at V and 0 bases at J, with 10 bases between the two ends. This CDR3 spans 16 amino acids. CDR3 sequence: CASSLRAATNTGELFF. The CDR3 nucleotides read TGCGCCAGCAGCTTGAGGGCGGCCACGAACACCGGGGAGCTGTTTTTT.

This clonotype was counted ten times or more. The chain uses TRBV3-1 and TRBJ2-1; D gene ambiguous. V dropped 0 bases and J dropped 6 bases, with 6 bases sitting between them. This CDR3 is built from 13 residues. CDR1 and CDR2 (germline): LGHDT, YNNKEL (reference sequence). The CDR3 is CASSQETPNEQFF. For the CDR3, the DNA is TGTGCCAGCAGCCAAGAAACCCCCAATGAGCAGTTCTTC.

This clonotype was seen only a few times. The CDR3 protein is CASSVLGVPNTEAFF. The CDR3 nucleotides read TGCGCCAGCAGCGTCCTAGGGGTCCCGAACACTGAAGCTTTCTTT. This rearrangement joins TRBV5-1 to TRBJ1-1; possible D gene TRBD1, 5 bases. The CDR3 loop spans 15 amino acids. Germline assignment: CDR1 SGHRS and CDR2 YFSETQ. V was shortened by 4 bases and J by 1 base, with 14 bases between the two germline ends.

Details on this clonotype: A much bigger clone sits one base away, suggesting this may be a read error. The chain carries TRBV9 and TRBJ2-1, with TRBD1 matching over 10 bases. J was trimmed by 13 bases and V by 7 bases; bases with no gene match: 8. This CDR3 is built from 12 residues. Per the germline V gene, CDR1 is SGDLS and CDR2 is YYNGEE. The CDR3 reads CASGQGEETQFF. The CDR3 coding sequence is TGTGCCAGCGGACAGGGGGAAGAGACCCAGTTCTTC.

The V gene is TRBV7-3, the J gene TRBJ2-1, with TRBD1 matching 9 bases. In germline, CDR1 is SGHTA, CDR2 FQGTGA. CDR3 length: 14 amino acids. V shed 5 bases and J 9 bases; nucleotides not matched to a gene: 8. The CDR3 nucleotides read TGTGCCAGCAGCCCAGGGACAGGGTTCGGTGAGCAGTTCTTC. The encoded protein is CASSPGTGFGEQFF.

This clonotype has a handful of counts. The V and J genes are TRBV28 and TRBJ1-6, with D unresolved. The germline CDR1 and CDR2 sequences are MDHEN and SYDVKM. The CDR3 contains 15 residues. The V end was cut by 5 bases, the J end by 0 bases, with 8 bases between. CDR3: CASSRGSSYNSPLHF. The CDR3, as DNA: TGTGCCAGCAGTCGGGGAAGCTCCTATAATTCACCCCTCCACTTT.

CDR3 DNA: TGTGCCAGCAGCCAAGATAGGGGCCCCAATGAGCAGTTCTTC. Translating it yields CASSQDRGPNEQFF. The gene calls are TRBV4-2 and TRBJ2-1; tentative D call: TRBD1 (5 bases). Germline V gives CDR1 LGHNA, CDR2 YNFKEQ. The V end was cut by 0 bases, the J end by 6 bases, with 9 bases between. This CDR3 region has 14 residues.

This clonotype was seen more than once but under ten times. The chain combines TRBV4-1 with TRBJ1-2; no reliable D call. Germline V lookup: CDR1 MGHRA, CDR2 YSYEKL. This CDR3 has 16 amino acids. The V end was cut by 3 bases, the J end by 4 bases, with 18 bases between. Here the CDR3 DNA reads TGCGCCAGCAGCCAGATTTACCCCGATAGCCCCTATGGCTACACCTTC. Protein: CASSQIYPDSPYGYTF.

This clonotype has just a few counts. The chain couples TRBV7-2 to TRBJ1-3, with a weak D call TRBD1 (5 bases). The CDR3 spans 15 residues. V shed 2 bases and J shed 1 base, with 9 bases lying between them. The V gene's germline CDR1 is SGHTA and CDR2 FQGNSA. In DNA, the CDR3 is TGTGCCAGCAGCTTACACAGGAGTTCTGGAAACACCATATATTTT. This encodes CASSLHRSSGNTIYF.

This clonotype has at least ten counts. CDR3 nucleotides: TGCGCCAGCAGCCCCGCCCTGGCAGATACGCAGTATTTT. Protein: CASSPALADTQYF. The chain has TRBV4-1 and TRBJ2-3; D ambiguous. The CDR3 is made up of 13 amino acids. With 4 bases removed from V and 4 bases from J, the gap between germline ends came to 9 bases. CDR1 MGHRA and CDR2 YSYEKL come from the germline V gene.

This clonotype occurred many times. The CDR3 nucleotides read TGTGCCAGCAGTTTATCGGCAGGGGGCTCCTATGGCTACACCTTC. Translated, it gives CASSLSAGGSYGYTF. The chain is built from TRBV27 and TRBJ1-2; TRBD1 matches 8 bases. The CDR3 has 15 amino acids. Unmatched junction bases numbered 4, after V lost 0 bases and J lost 4 bases. Germline V CDR1 and CDR2: MNHEY, SMNVEV (reference sequence).